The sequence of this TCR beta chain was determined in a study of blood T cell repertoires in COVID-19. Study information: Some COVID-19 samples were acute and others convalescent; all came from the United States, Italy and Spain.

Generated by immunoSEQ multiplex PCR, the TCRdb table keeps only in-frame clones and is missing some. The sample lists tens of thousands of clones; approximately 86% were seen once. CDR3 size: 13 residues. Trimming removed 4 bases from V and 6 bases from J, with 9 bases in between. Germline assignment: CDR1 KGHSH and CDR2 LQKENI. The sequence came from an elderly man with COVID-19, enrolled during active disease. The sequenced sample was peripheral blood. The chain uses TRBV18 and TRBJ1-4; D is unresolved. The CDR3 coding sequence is TGTGCCAGCTCACGAGGGTTGGATGAAAAACTGTTTTTT. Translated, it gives CASSRGLDEKLFF.